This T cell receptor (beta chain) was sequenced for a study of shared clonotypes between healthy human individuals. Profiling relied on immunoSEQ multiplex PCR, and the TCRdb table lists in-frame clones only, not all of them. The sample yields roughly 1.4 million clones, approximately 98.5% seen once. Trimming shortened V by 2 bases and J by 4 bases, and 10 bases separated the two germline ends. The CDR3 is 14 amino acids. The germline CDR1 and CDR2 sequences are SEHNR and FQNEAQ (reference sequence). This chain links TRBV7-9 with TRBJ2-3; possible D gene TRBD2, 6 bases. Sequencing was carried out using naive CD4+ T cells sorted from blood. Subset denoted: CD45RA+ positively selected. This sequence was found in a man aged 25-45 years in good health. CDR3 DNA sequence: TGTGCCAGCAGCTTACGGGAGATTTCAGATACGCAGTATTTT. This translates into CASSLREISDTQYF.